The clone carrying this T cell receptor (beta chain) was recorded at least ten times. The antigen is unknown. This sample is drawn from a study of spatial heterogeneity in lung cancer. General observations from the study: Counts of expanded alpha and beta TCRs within tumors tracked the tumor nonsynonymous mutation count.

The time point: sample taken at primary tumor resection. Samples came from roughly 72 TRACERx patients with untreated early-stage lung cancer. Unsorted whole RNA samples from tumor, nontumor lung or frozen PBMC were sequenced. Unmatched junction bases numbered 8, after V lost 6 bases and J lost 0 bases. Germline lookup yields CDR1 ENHRY and CDR2 SYGVKD. The CDR3 has 18 amino acids. TCRdb reanalysed the 5' RACE reads using MiXCR and keeps one entry per CDR3 protein. The sample contains approximately 25,000 distinct CDR3 sequences, roughly 10% of which appear only once. The sample here was lung tumor tissue, taken at surgery. This chain joins TRBV10-3 and TRBJ2-2; 12 bases align to TRBD2. The receptor was derived from a male donor with early-stage non-small cell lung cancer. The CDR3 coding sequence is TGTGCCATCAGGATGACTAGCGGGGGCCCTACGAACACCGGGGAGCTGTTTTTT. This gives the protein CAIRMTSGGPTNTGELFF.